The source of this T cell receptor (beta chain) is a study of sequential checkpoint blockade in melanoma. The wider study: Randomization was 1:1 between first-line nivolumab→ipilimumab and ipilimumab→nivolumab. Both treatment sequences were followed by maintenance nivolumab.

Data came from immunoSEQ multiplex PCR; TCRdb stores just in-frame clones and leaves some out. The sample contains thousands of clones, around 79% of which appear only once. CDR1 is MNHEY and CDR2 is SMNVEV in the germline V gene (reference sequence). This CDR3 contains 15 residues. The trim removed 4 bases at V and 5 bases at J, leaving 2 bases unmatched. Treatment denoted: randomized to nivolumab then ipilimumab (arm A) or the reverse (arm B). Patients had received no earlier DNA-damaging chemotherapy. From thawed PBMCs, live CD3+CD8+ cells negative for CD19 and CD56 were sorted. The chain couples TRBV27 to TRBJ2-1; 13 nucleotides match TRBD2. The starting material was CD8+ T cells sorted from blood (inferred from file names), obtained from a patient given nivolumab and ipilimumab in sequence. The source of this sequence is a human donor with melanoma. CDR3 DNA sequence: TGTGCCAGCAGTTCCGGGACTAGCGGGAACAATGAGCAGTTCTTC. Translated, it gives CASSSGTSGNNEQFF.